This TCR beta chain originates from a study of response to subunit inactivated influenza vaccine. This clonotype has just a few counts. Its antigen is unidentified. TCRdb passed the RT-PCR reads through MiXCR, listing each CDR3 protein once. The data contain about 520,000 distinct CDR3 sequences, approximately 11% of them singletons. Study-wide findings and caveats: The authors offered the suggestion that each seasonal influenza vaccination recruits few new T cells.

This specimen was PBMCs from blood, taken around seven weeks after vaccination. The TCR originated in a man aged 50 to 60 who received an inactivated influenza vaccine.

The CDR3 loop is CASSVKGFSGTQYF. CDR3 nucleotides: TGTGCCAGCAGTGTCAAGGGGTTTTCTGGGACCCAGTACTTC. The genes are TRBV12-3 or TRBV12-4 and TRBJ2-5; D is possibly TRBD1 (5 bases). V was shortened by 5 bases and J by 7 bases, with 17 bases between the two germline ends. The CDR3 sequence is 14 residues long.